This paragraph reports one T cell receptor (beta chain). Its antigen remains unidentified. Here immunoSEQ multiplex PCR was the method, and the copy in TCRdb shows in-frame clones only, minus some. Of about 74,000 clones detected, 70% to 85% appear once; the ten largest clones hold 1.3%. The source of the sample is a study of T cells in localized non-small cell lung cancer. General study points: A median of 57 clones ranked among the top 100 in tumor appeared in adjacent lung. The study linked higher blood T cell density to longer overall survival. Uninvolved adjacent lung, not tumor, had the highest T cell clonality.

The trim removed 4 bases at V and 0 bases at J, leaving 9 bases unmatched. Per the germline V gene, CDR1 is SQVTM and CDR2 is ANQGSEA. There are 16 residues in the CDR3. This chain connects TRBV29-1 to TRBJ1-2, with 9 positions matching TRBD1. The sequenced sample was peripheral blood, obtained before any cancer treatment. This clonotype was sampled from a female donor older than 55 with stage I lung adenocarcinoma. This CDR3 reads CSVVDRGAASNYGYTF. CDR3 DNA sequence: TGCAGCGTTGTGGACAGGGGTGCTGCTTCTAACTATGGCTACACCTTC.